The rows below give T cell receptor beta chains drawn from one sample of a study of T cell responses to AZD1222 COVID-19 vaccine. Profiling relied on immunoSEQ multiplex PCR, and the TCRdb table lists in-frame clones only, not all of them. The data hold 92,000 or so clones, with roughly nine tenths observed a single time. The specimen was peripheral blood, collected on day 0 of AZD1222 vaccination. These receptors were taken from an adult in good health. CDR3s include the opening cysteine and the closing phenylalanine or tryptophan. D genes are given only for firm matches. The size entry is marked missing in some rows and otherwise reads once, few, many or a size class.

j_call d_call clone_size v_call cdr3_nt cdr3_aa
TRBJ1-1 - - TRBV3-1/TRBV3-2 TGTGCCAGCAGACAAGCAGGGGATAGGGCTGAAGCTTTCTTT CASRQAGDRAEAFF
TRBJ1-2 - - TRBV5-8 TGTGCCAGCAGCTTGGCGGGTGGAGGCTATGGCTACACCTTC CASSLAGGGYGYTF
TRBJ1-1 - - TRBV7-6 TGTGCCAGCAGCTTACAGACGGCACAGGCCGGGTGGACTGAAGCTTTCTTT CASSLQTAQAGWTEAFF
TRBJ2-5 - - TRBV2 TGTGCCAGCAGTGACCTAGGCAGCGCAAAAGAGACCCAGTACTTC CASSDLGSAKETQYF
TRBJ2-2 TRBD2 - TRBV7-3 TGTGCCAGCAGCTCAACTAGCGGGGGGGCTATAGGCACCGGGGAGCTGTTTTTT CASSSTSGGAIGTGELFF
TRBJ2-3 TRBD2 - TRBV5-1 TGCGCCAGCAGCTTGGCTAGGACTAGCGGGGAGGGAGATACGCAGTATTTT CASSLARTSGEGDTQYF
TRBJ2-7 - - TRBV7-8 TGTGCCAGCAGCTTAGTCTCTTCCTACGAGCAGTACTTC CASSLVSSYEQYF
TRBJ2-4 - - TRBV5-4 TGTGCCAGCAGCTTCCTTGGGTCTGAGAACATTCAGTACTTC CASSFLGSENIQYF
TRBJ1-3 - - TRBV7-6 TGTGCCAGCAGCTTGGAGACAGGACTTGGAAACACCATATATTTT CASSLETGLGNTIYF
TRBJ2-1 - - TRBV6-1 TGTGCCAGCAGTGAACAAGGGGCACCCTACAATGAGCAGTTCTTC CASSEQGAPYNEQFF
TRBJ1-1 - - TRBV10-2 TGCGCCAGCGATCCCTTGGGGACCGACCTCATGAACACTGAAGCTTTCTTT CASDPLGTDLMNTEAFF
TRBJ2-3 TRBD2 few TRBV5-1 TGCGCCAGCAGCTCTAGCGGGGGGCGACTCACAGATACGCAGTATTTT CASSSSGGRLTDTQYF
TRBJ2-5 - - TRBV11-2 TGTGCCAGCAGCAGATTTGAAGAGACCCAGTACTTC CASSRFEETQYF
TRBJ1-5 - - TRBV28 TGTGCCAGCAGTTGGCTTGCGTTTCGGACACCAAGCAATCAGCCCCAGCATTTT CASSWLAFRTPSNQPQHF